One sample yielded the 18 T cell receptor beta chains listed below, sequenced in a study of T cell clonotyping in hematopoietic cell transplantation. Produced via immunoSEQ multiplex PCR; TCRdb's table is partial and in-frame only. The table lists about 12,000 clones, 40% to 60% of them singletons. The sequenced sample was peripheral blood mononuclear cells. Source of these receptors: a man aged 50-60 years in good health. Some clones in this sample may be carry-over from other donors' samples.

This rearrangement joins TRBV2 to TRBJ2-7; 8 bases are a match to TRBD2. In germline, CDR1 is SNHLY, CDR2 FYNNEI. Trimming cost V 9 bases and J 2 bases; bases outside gene matches: 15. This CDR3 spans 16 amino acids. CDR3 amino acids: CARSGSGGPLTYEQYF. The DNA for the CDR3 is TGTGCCAGATCTGGGAGCGGGGGCCCTTTAACCTACGAGCAGTACTTC.

The chain uses TRBV29-1 and TRBJ2-5; 10 nucleotides align to TRBD1. V shed 2 bases, J shed 5 bases, and the junction held 8 bases outside the gene matches. The V gene's germline CDR1 is SQVTM and CDR2 ANQGSEA. CDR3 length: 15 residues. The CDR3 spells CSVEWDRGPWETQYF. The CDR3 DNA is TGCAGCGTTGAATGGGACAGGGGTCCATGGGAGACCCAGTACTTC.

The V and J genes are TRBV28 and TRBJ1-1; D unclear. This CDR3 region has 14 residues. Germline V gene lookup returns CDR1 MDHEN and CDR2 SYDVKM. V was cut by 6 bases and J by 6 bases, with 17 bases left in between. The CDR3 DNA reads TGTGCCAGCAGCCCTACCCTGCAGACCGCTGAAGCTTTCTTT. It specifies CASSPTLQTAEAFF.

V usage is TRBV30 and J usage is TRBJ1-1; D ambiguous. V lost 3 bases to trimming and J lost 0 bases, with 8 bases between them. Germline lookup yields CDR1 GTSNPN and CDR2 SVGIG (reference sequence). The CDR3 runs to 13 residues. CDR3 bases: TGTGCCTGGAGCGAACGGATGAACACTGAAGCTTTCTTT. Amino acid sequence: CAWSERMNTEAFF.

The gene calls are TRBV30 and TRBJ2-5, with 10 bases lining up with TRBD1. Losses at the gene ends were 1 base for V and 4 bases for J; bases not matched to a gene: 6. This CDR3 is built from 15 residues. Germline loops: CDR1 GTSNPN, CDR2 SVGIG (reference sequence). The CDR3, as DNA: TGTGCCTGGAGTGGGGGGACAGGGGAACCAGAGACCCAGTACTTC. Protein product: CAWSGGTGEPETQYF.

This clone has more than one count but fewer than ten. The rearrangement links TRBV20-1 to TRBJ2-5, with 8 bases identical to TRBD1. Unmatched junction bases numbered 0, after V lost 4 bases and J lost 5 bases. The CDR3 loop spans 11 amino acids. Looked up from germline, CDR1 is DFQATT and CDR2 is SNEGSKA (reference sequence). The chain's CDR3 is CSANRGETQYF. The CDR3 DNA is TGCAGTGCTAACAGGGGGGAGACCCAGTACTTC.

This chain joins TRBV7-2 and TRBJ2-7; TRBD2 agrees at 7 bases. This CDR3 has 15 amino acids. The V gene's germline CDR1 is SGHTA and CDR2 FQGNSA. Losses at the gene ends were 1 base for V and 0 bases for J; bases not matched to a gene: 3. The CDR3 DNA follows: TGTGCCAGCAGCTTAGGACTAGCCGACTCCTACGAGCAGTACTTC. Translated: CASSLGLADSYEQYF.

V is TRBV2 and J is TRBJ2-7, with D maybe TRBD1 (5 bases). The CDR3 sequence is 12 residues long. The germline CDR1 and CDR2 sequences are SNHLY and FYNNEI. The V end lost 6 bases, the J end lost 2 bases, and 8 bases lay between the germline ends. The DNA of the CDR3 is TGTGCCAGCAGGCAGGGTGCCTACGAGCAGTACTTC. Protein: CASRQGAYEQYF. The whole variable domain, filled in from reference TRBV2 and TRBJ2-7, reads EPEVTQTPSHQVTQMGQEVILRCVPISNHLYFYWYRQILGQKVEFLVSFYNNEISEKSEIFDDQFSVERPDGSNFTLKIRSTKLEDSAMYFCASRQGAYEQYFGPGTRLTVT.

The V and J genes are TRBV9 and TRBJ1-1, with 7 bases matching TRBD1. This CDR3 spans 14 amino acids. Germline V gene sequence: CDR1 SGDLS, CDR2 YYNGEE. V shed 4 bases, J shed 0 bases, and the junction held 3 bases outside the gene matches. The CDR3 is CASSSTGMNTEAFF. The CDR3 bases are TGTGCCAGCAGCTCGACAGGGATGAACACTGAAGCTTTCTTT.

This clone appeared a few times. The chain employs TRBV2 and TRBJ2-7, with 7 bases identical to TRBD2. Germline values: CDR1 SNHLY, CDR2 FYNNEI. The J segment lost 4 bases and the V segment lost 7 bases, leaving 4 bases of the junction unmatched. This CDR3 has 12 amino acids. The CDR3: CASKGRVYEQYF. The CDR3 DNA follows: TGTGCCAGCAAGGGGAGGGTTTACGAGCAGTACTTC.

This clone was seen a handful of times. The chain joins TRBV9 to TRBJ2-1; D not resolved. This CDR3 spans 16 amino acids. CDR1 and CDR2 (germline): SGDLS, YYNGEE. V lost 0 bases and J lost 0, with 10 bases in between. Here the CDR3 DNA reads TGTGCCAGCAGCGTAGATCCAGCGAGCTCCTACAATGAGCAGTTCTTC. Encoded protein: CASSVDPASSYNEQFF.

As regards this clone: A much larger clone differs from this one at a single base, so this may be a read error. This likely comes from a read error, as the CDR3 has no conserved phenylalanine or tryptophan at its end. The V gene is TRBV5-6, the J gene TRBJ2-7, with 8 bases lining up with TRBD2. Per germline, CDR1 SGHDT and CDR2 YYEEEE. CDR3 length equals 15 residues. V was pared by 4 bases and J by 5 bases, with 11 bases of the junction left unmatched. The chain's CDR3 is CASSRDRGTRNEQYL. For the CDR3, the DNA is TGTGCCAGCAGCCGGGACCGAGGGACTAGAAACGAGCAGTACTTG.

The rearrangement links TRBV5-6 to TRBJ2-7; either TRBD1 or TRBD2 may supply D (5 bases each). Per the germline V gene, CDR1 is SGHDT and CDR2 is YYEEEE. The CDR3 totals 14 residues. The V and J ends lost 0 bases and 3 bases respectively, with 10 bases between them. CDR3 in amino acids: CASSLAGTYYEQYF. The CDR3 bases are TGTGCCAGCAGCTTGGCTGGGACCTACTACGAGCAGTACTTC. The full variable domain, completed using reference TRBV5-6 and TRBJ2-7, is DAGVTQSPTHLIKTRGQQVTLRCSPKSGHDTVSWYQQALGQGPQFIFQYYEEEERQRGNFPDRFSGHQFPNYSSELNVNALLLGDSALYLCASSLAGTYYEQYFGPGTRLTVT.

V is TRBV30 and J is TRBJ1-5; a possible D gene is TRBD1 (6 bases). The germline V gene encodes CDR1 GTSNPN and CDR2 SVGIG (reference sequence). This CDR3 has 15 residues. Trimming removed 0 bases at V and 3 bases at J, with 12 bases between. CDR3 DNA: TGTGCCTGGAGTGTTACGGACAGCCTCAATCAGCCCCAGCATTTT. Amino acid sequence: CAWSVTDSLNQPQHF.

The chain links TRBV7-9 to TRBJ1-2; 8 bases align to TRBD1. Germline V lookup: CDR1 SEHNR, CDR2 FQNEAQ (reference sequence). V lost 5 bases and J lost 6; bases outside the gene matches: 8. The CDR3 is made up of 14 amino acids. The CDR3 DNA reads TGTGCCAGCAGCCCGCTGGACAGGGACCATGGCTACACCTTC. Protein: CASSPLDRDHGYTF.

The V gene is TRBV19, the J gene TRBJ1-1; D unclear. V was trimmed by 3 bases and J by 4 bases, leaving 6 bases between them. The CDR3 is 12 amino acids. Germline V gene lookup returns CDR1 LNHDA and CDR2 SQIVND (reference sequence). The CDR3 protein is CASSIWGTEAFF. The CDR3 nucleotides read TGTGCCAGTAGTATTTGGGGCACTGAAGCTTTCTTT.

This clone has only a few counts. The CDR3, as DNA: TGTGCCAGCTGCTCGGGGGGATCCTACGAGCAGTACTTC. Residues: CASCSGGSYEQYF. J is TRBJ2-7 and V is TRBV2, with TRBD2 matching 7 bases. CDR3 length: 13 amino acids. The V gene end was trimmed by 8 bases and the J gene end by 1 base; junction bases not matched to a gene: 5. Germline CDR1 is SNHLY and CDR2 is FYNNEI.

The J gene is TRBJ1-5, the V gene TRBV30; D gene ambiguous. Germline CDR1 GTSNPN, CDR2 SVGIG (reference sequence). V lost 0 bases and J lost 3, with 9 bases in between. CDR3 size: 14 residues. CDR3 coding DNA: TGTGCCTGGAGTGTAGGAAGAAACAATCAGCCCCAGCATTTT. Encoded protein: CAWSVGRNNQPQHF.